These 20 T cell receptor beta chains share one sample of origin, sequenced in a study of Ad26.COV2.S vaccination and SARS-CoV-2 variants. Only in-frame clones appear in the TCRdb table, and some are missing; sequencing was by immunoSEQ multiplex PCR. This sample has some 420,000 clones; 88% occur once, and the top ten carry around 3.6%. Noted treatment: some 19 received Ad26.COV2.S at low or high dose, single or two shots; about 5 received placebo; per-sample allocation not given. After the first vaccine or placebo injection, samples were drawn on day 63. The sequencing here drew on peripheral blood, taken in a trial of Ad26.COV2.S vaccine versus placebo. The source of these receptors is a person aged 18-60 years who received the Ad26.COV2.S COVID-19 vaccine or a placebo.

This chain connects TRBV27 to TRBJ1-2, with 11 bases identical to TRBD1. CDR1 and CDR2 (germline): MNHEY, SMNVEV (reference sequence). V lost 6 bases to trimming and J lost 5 bases; unmatched junction nucleotides: 2. The CDR3 contains 13 residues. The CDR3 bases are TGTGCCAGCAGCTGGGACAGGGGGTATGGCTACACCTTC. This codes for CASSWDRGYGYTF.

V gene TRBV19 combines with J gene TRBJ1-3; D is possibly TRBD1 (5 bases). V was clipped by 5 bases and J by 0 bases, with 14 bases between them. CDR3 size: 16 residues. The germline gives CDR1 LNHDA, CDR2 SQIVND (reference sequence). The CDR3 nucleotides are TGTGCCAGTAGTTTATTGGGACGGACCTCTGGAAACACCATATATTTT. This gives the protein CASSLLGRTSGNTIYF.

This chain joins TRBV7-6 and TRBJ2-2; 7 bases line up with TRBD1. From germline, CDR1 is SGHVS and CDR2 FNYEAQ. The CDR3 has 14 amino acids. V gave up 5 bases and J gave up 4 bases; unmatched junction bases: 4. The CDR3 region is CASSGGQTTGELFF. The CDR3 coding sequence is TGTGCCAGCAGCGGGGGACAGACCACCGGGGAGCTGTTTTTT.

This clone was counted a single time. This same CDR3 is encoded by further DNA sequences in the sample. This chain connects TRBV3-1 (or the pseudogene TRBV3-2) to TRBJ2-7; 7 nucleotides line up with TRBD1. This CDR3 has 14 residues. CDR1 LGHDT and CDR2 YNNKEL come from the germline V gene (reference sequence). J lost 2 bases, V lost 0 bases, and 1 base had no gene match. The CDR3 here is CASSQEQGPYEQYF. CDR3 sequence (DNA): TGTGCCAGCAGCCAAGAACAGGGGCCCTACGAGCAGTACTTC.

The rearrangement joins TRBV6-5 to TRBJ2-5, with a tentative D call TRBD1 (5 bases). V gave up 11 bases and J gave up 5 bases, with 21 bases separating them. This CDR3 has 14 amino acids. The germline V gene has CDR1 MNHEY and CDR2 SVGAGI. The CDR3 loop is CASARGREWETQYF. The CDR3 nucleotides read TGTGCCTCCGCTAGGGGCAGGGAATGGGAGACCCAGTACTTC.

The chain employs TRBV6-2 or TRBV6-3 and TRBJ2-5; 7 positions match TRBD1. This CDR3 is 15 amino acids long. With 7 bases clipped from V and 3 bases from J, the junction kept 11 bases outside the gene matches. Germline CDR1 and CDR2: MNHEY and SVGEGT. The CDR3 region is CASTPDRSSEETQYF. CDR3 nucleotide sequence: TGTGCCAGCACCCCGGACAGGTCGTCGGAAGAGACCCAGTACTTC.

In DNA, the CDR3 is TGTGCCAGCAGCCCGACGACAGGGCCATCCTACGAGCAGTACTTC. Protein: CASSPTTGPSYEQYF. The chain carries TRBV11-1 and TRBJ2-7; 7 positions agree with TRBD1. This CDR3 has 15 amino acids. CDR1 SGHAT and CDR2 FQDESV come from the germline V gene (reference sequence). The trim removed 5 bases at V and 1 base at J, leaving 8 bases unmatched.

The chain links TRBV3-1 (or the pseudogene TRBV3-2) to TRBJ1-6; perhaps TRBD1 as D (5 bases). In germline, CDR1 is LGHDT, CDR2 YNNKEL (reference sequence). The CDR3 has 12 residues. V lost 10 bases to trimming and J lost 5 bases, with 9 bases between them. The CDR3 here is CATGTDNSPLHF. DNA of the CDR3: TGTGCCACGGGGACGGATAATTCACCCCTCCACTTT.

The chain is built from TRBV9 and TRBJ2-7; tentatively, D is TRBD2 (6 bases). The CDR3 sequence is 14 residues long. V lost 3 bases, J lost 0 bases, and 10 bases lay in between. Germline lookup yields CDR1 SGDLS and CDR2 YYNGEE. The CDR3 spells CASSASGLSYEQYF. The CDR3 region has the DNA TGTGCCAGCAGCGCTTCGGGACTCTCCTACGAGCAGTACTTC.

The rearrangement uses TRBV20-1 and TRBJ2-7; D is unresolved. Germline CDR1 is DFQATT and CDR2 is SNEGSKA (reference sequence). Trimming shortened V by 3 bases and J by 1 base, and 16 bases separated the two germline ends. CDR3 length equals 15 residues. CDR3 sequence: CSASYYRPNSYEQYF. The CDR3 DNA is TGCAGTGCTAGTTATTACAGACCCAATTCCTACGAGCAGTACTTC.

The V and J genes are TRBV28 and TRBJ2-1; no clear D. This CDR3 comprises 15 residues. Trimming shortened V by 6 bases and J by 0 bases, and 12 bases separated the two germline ends. Looked up from germline, CDR1 is MDHEN and CDR2 is SYDVKM. The CDR3 DNA follows: TGTGCCAGCAGCGCCCCAGAGAGCTCCTACAATGAGCAGTTCTTC. Protein: CASSAPESSYNEQFF.

The chain is built from TRBV9 and TRBJ2-7; no firm D call. V dropped 4 bases and J dropped 2 bases, with 10 bases sitting between them. Germline CDR1 SGDLS, CDR2 YYNGEE. The CDR3 covers 13 residues. CDR3 DNA: TGTGCCAGCAGCTCCGGAGCGACCTACGAGCAGTACTTC. Amino acid sequence: CASSSGATYEQYF.

This clone was picked up one time. The chain uses TRBV5-1 and TRBJ2-7; D is perhaps TRBD1 or TRBD2 (5 bases each). The germline CDR1 and CDR2 sequences are SGHRS and YFSETQ. The CDR3 covers 14 residues. V was shortened by 3 bases and J by 2 bases, with 12 bases between the two germline ends. CDR3 loop: CASSSGTLPYEQYF. The CDR3 DNA sequence: TGCGCCAGCAGCTCAGGGACGCTGCCCTACGAGCAGTACTTC. Looking up the rest from reference TRBV5-1 and TRBJ2-7 gives the full variable domain: KAGVTQTPRYLIKTRGQQVTLSCSPISGHRSVSWYQQTPGQGLQFLFEYFSETQRNKGNFPGRFSGRQFSNSRSEMNVSTLELGDSALYLCASSSGTLPYEQYFGPGTRLTVT.

This rearrangement joins TRBV27 to TRBJ2-1; 9 nucleotides align to TRBD1. The germline gives CDR1 MNHEY, CDR2 SMNVEV (reference sequence). The CDR3 is 17 residues long. V shed 8 bases and J 3 bases; nucleotides not matched to a gene: 14. This CDR3 reads CASALGSGTGIYNEQFF. CDR3 bases: TGTGCCAGCGCGCTGGGATCCGGGACAGGGATCTACAATGAGCAGTTCTTC.

V gene TRBV28 combines with J gene TRBJ2-1; TRBD2 aligns across 10 bases. The V gene's germline CDR1 is MDHEN and CDR2 SYDVKM. The V and J ends lost 6 bases and 0 bases, in that order; junction bases with no gene match: 2. The CDR3 has 15 amino acids. CDR3 protein: CASRLAGSSYNEQFF. The CDR3 DNA follows: TGTGCCAGCAGACTAGCGGGAAGCTCCTACAATGAGCAGTTCTTC.

The chain has TRBV18 and TRBJ2-1; TRBD1 aligns across 10 bases. The germline V gene has CDR1 KGHSH and CDR2 LQKENI. The trim removed 3 bases at V and 6 bases at J, leaving 11 bases unmatched. This CDR3 is built from 17 residues. CDR3 loop: CASSPNGTGAGRNEQFF. DNA for the CDR3: TGTGCCAGCTCACCGAACGGGACAGGGGCCGGTCGCAATGAGCAGTTCTTC. The full variable domain, with the rest looked up from reference TRBV18 and TRBJ2-1, is NAGVMQNPRHLVRRRGQEARLRCSPMKGHSHVYWYRQLPEEGLKFMVYLQKENIIDESGMPKERFSAEFPKEGPSILRIQQVVRGDSAAYFCASSPNGTGAGRNEQFFGPGTRLTVL.

The V call is TRBV5-6, the J call TRBJ2-2; the D is unclear. The CDR3 runs 14 residues. Germline CDR1 is SGHDT and CDR2 is YYEEEE. Trimming removed 2 bases at V and 5 bases at J, with 10 bases between. CDR3 in DNA: TGTGCCAGCAGCTTCTCCCTTGGAACCGGGGAGCTGTTTTTT. It codes for CASSFSLGTGELFF.

As DNA, the CDR3 is TGTGCCAGCAGCTTAGTAACAGGGCCGAGCGGGGAGCTGTTTTTT. It encodes CASSLVTGPSGELFF. The V gene is TRBV7-2, the J gene TRBJ2-2, with D maybe TRBD1 (6 bases). Trimming took off 1 base at V and 7 bases at J, with 13 bases between the two ends. The CDR3 consists of 15 residues. Germline assignment: CDR1 SGHTA and CDR2 FQGNSA.

The chain combines TRBV19 with TRBJ2-4, with D unclear. Germline CDR1 reads LNHDA; CDR2 reads SQIVND (reference sequence). The CDR3 is made up of 13 amino acids. V lost 4 bases and J lost 4, with 8 bases in between. This CDR3 reads CASSTRRKNIQYF. For the CDR3, the DNA is TGTGCCAGTAGTACCAGAAGAAAAAACATTCAGTACTTC.

This rearrangement joins TRBV10-3 to TRBJ2-3; 8 positions match TRBD1. Germline V lookup: CDR1 ENHRY, CDR2 SYGVKD. The CDR3 is 14 amino acids. Trimming at V came to 5 bases and at J to 6 bases, leaving 7 bases not matched to a gene. The CDR3 nucleotides are TGTGCCATCAGTCCGACAGGGGAGGCGGATACGCAGTATTTT. It codes for CAISPTGEADTQYF.